This T cell receptor beta chain appears in the sequencing data of a study of cytomegalovirus exposure and HLA in healthy donors. The wider study: Early on, a data release was issued that held about 85 million unique TCRs from HLA-typed donors. Study-wide points: When the data were analyzed later, several of the most significant clusters appeared to be linked to common viral pathogens. The study listed 164 cytomegalovirus-associated TCR beta chains.

A word on this clone: Its specificity is not known.

The CDR3 has 19 residues. Germline V gene sequence: CDR1 LGHNA, CDR2 YNFKEQ. Trimming removed 0 bases at V and 0 bases at J, with 17 bases between. Amplification used 60 Vbeta primers and 13 Jbeta primers. Libraries were prepared by immunoSEQ multiplex PCR; TCRdb keeps only in-frame clonotypes and omits some of them. The data contain over 150,000 clones, around 68% of them singletons. Regarding donors, all were healthy bone marrow donors. Sequencing input: PBMCs. The chain uses TRBV4-2 and TRBJ2-2; possibly TRBD2 for D (7 bases). This receptor was taken from a man under 40 in good health and CMV-seronegative. CDR3 sequence (DNA): TGTGCCAGCAGCCAAGATCGCGGGGGCAAAATCTCGAACACCGGGGAGCTGTTTTTT. This sequence encodes CASSQDRGGKISNTGELFF.